What follows are 28 T cell receptor beta chains derived from one specimen sequenced in a study of blood T cell repertoires in COVID-19. Libraries were prepared by immunoSEQ multiplex PCR; TCRdb keeps only in-frame clonotypes and omits some of them. Among 200,000 to 300,000 clones listed, around four fifths were seen once. The sample taken for sequencing was peripheral blood. These receptors all stem from a man over 45 with acute or convalescent COVID-19.

The chain is built from TRBV24-1 and TRBJ2-3; weak D call: TRBD2 (6 bases). This CDR3 has 15 residues. Germline V gives CDR1 KGHDR, CDR2 SFDVKD. V lost 7 bases to trimming and J lost 0 bases, with 13 bases between them. In DNA, the CDR3 is TGTGCCACCAGCCTTAGCGGAACTAGCACAGATACGCAGTATTTT. Amino acids: CATSLSGTSTDTQYF.

V and J are TRBV20-1 and TRBJ2-3; D perhaps matches TRBD2 (8 bases). V lost 3 bases, J lost 1 base, and 20 bases lay in between. There are 17 residues in the CDR3. Looked up from germline, CDR1 is DFQATT and CDR2 is SNEGSKA (reference sequence). This CDR3 reads CSASNPRGRGGTDTQYF. The CDR3 coding sequence is TGCAGTGCTAGTAACCCGAGGGGGCGGGGGGGCACAGATACGCAGTATTTT.

The CDR3 nucleotides read TGCGCCAGCAGTGAGTCTTCAGGGTTTCAGCCCCAGCATTTT. Amino acid sequence: CASSESSGFQPQHF. J is TRBJ1-5 and V is TRBV10-2; a weak D match, TRBD1 (5 bases). Germline values: CDR1 WSHSY, CDR2 SAAADI. Trimming took off 0 bases at V and 6 bases at J, with 9 bases between the two ends. The CDR3 contains 14 residues.

The chain recombines TRBV9 with TRBJ2-7; D ambiguous. This CDR3 region has 13 residues. Trimming pared 4 bases from V and 5 bases from J, leaving 13 bases between. Looked up from germline, CDR1 is SGDLS and CDR2 is YYNGEE. CDR3 nucleotide sequence: TGTGCCAGCAGCCTGTCAGTTCAGGACGAGCAGTACTTC. Encoded protein: CASSLSVQDEQYF.

V gene TRBV19 combines with J gene TRBJ1-4; TRBD1 is a possible D gene (5 bases). V gave up 3 bases and J gave up 4 bases, with 12 bases separating them. From germline, CDR1 is LNHDA and CDR2 SQIVND (reference sequence). The CDR3 extends over 15 amino acids. Here the CDR3 DNA reads TGTGCCAGTAGTATTCTGGCAGGGCATAATGAAAAACTGTTTTTT. Translated: CASSILAGHNEKLFF.

The rearrangement joins TRBV7-8 to TRBJ2-1; D remains unclear. CDR1 and CDR2 (germline): SGHVS, FQNEAQ. CDR3 length equals 15 residues. V shed 0 bases and J shed 6 bases, with 12 bases lying between them. The CDR3 loop is CASSLALRSVNEQFF. The DNA of the CDR3 is TGTGCCAGCAGCTTAGCGCTGAGATCGGTCAATGAGCAGTTCTTC.

Only one count was recorded for this clone. V and J are TRBV7-3 and TRBJ2-2; D unclear. CDR3 size: 12 residues. The V gene lost 5 bases and the J gene lost 3 bases, with 4 bases spanning the gap. The germline CDR1 and CDR2 sequences are SGHTA and FQGTGA. CDR3 in amino acids: CASSLHTGELFF. The CDR3 coding sequence is TGTGCCAGCAGCCTCCACACCGGGGAGCTGTTTTTT.

The J gene is TRBJ2-7, the V gene TRBV27, with 8 bases identical to TRBD2. The CDR3 sequence is 15 residues long. CDR1 and CDR2 (germline): MNHEY, SMNVEV (reference sequence). J lost 1 base, V lost 5 bases, and 7 bases had no gene match. The CDR3, as DNA: TGTGCCAGCAGTACGGGGGGGTTTGGATCCTACGAGCAGTACTTC. As protein: CASSTGGFGSYEQYF.

This clone was detected once. The CDR3 nucleotides read TGTGCCAGCAGCCAAGTTCTTTCTAATGAGCAGTTCTTC. Protein product: CASSQVLSNEQFF. The J gene is TRBJ2-1, the V gene TRBV3-1 (or the pseudogene TRBV3-2), with D hard to call. The CDR3 contains 13 residues. Trimming took 1 base from V and 7 from J, leaving 8 bases between them. CDR1 is LGHDT, CDR2 YNNKEL, per germline (reference sequence).

The V call is TRBV9, the J call TRBJ2-1; D might be TRBD1 (7 bases). CDR3 length: 14 residues. Germline values: CDR1 SGDLS, CDR2 YYNGEE. Trimming left V 2 bases short and J 6 bases short, with 12 bases between. CDR3 region: CASSVRQGGNEQFF. CDR3 nucleotides: TGTGCCAGCAGCGTCCGTCAGGGGGGCAATGAGCAGTTCTTC.

The chain uses TRBV3-1 (or the pseudogene TRBV3-2) and TRBJ1-3; 9 nucleotides align to TRBD1. The CDR3 spans 15 residues. Germline V CDR1 and CDR2: LGHDT, YNNKEL (reference sequence). The J segment lost 4 bases and the V segment lost 1 base, leaving 2 bases of the junction unmatched. The CDR3 DNA sequence: TGTGCCAGCAGCCAAGGGACAGGGGTCGGAAACACCATATATTTT. It specifies CASSQGTGVGNTIYF.

The chain couples TRBV7-8 to TRBJ1-2; the D gene is possibly TRBD1 (5 bases). Germline CDR1 is SGHVS and CDR2 is FQNEAQ. V lost 2 bases to trimming and J lost 8 bases, with 18 bases between them. The CDR3 is made up of 15 amino acids. CDR3 amino acids: CASSLYQGNGKGYTF. CDR3 nucleotides: TGTGCCAGCAGCTTATATCAGGGAAACGGAAAAGGCTACACCTTC.

The chain is built from TRBV7-3 and TRBJ2-2; weak D call: TRBD2 (5 bases). V lost 5 bases to trimming and J lost 4 bases, with 14 bases between them. Germline CDR1 reads SGHTA; CDR2 reads FQGTGA. The CDR3 contains 15 residues. The CDR3 bases are TGTGCCAGCAGCCCGCCGCCTGGAGGCACCGGGGAGCTGTTTTTT. It codes for CASSPPPGGTGELFF.

The V gene is TRBV2, the J gene TRBJ1-4, with D perhaps TRBD1 (6 bases). V was trimmed by 6 bases and J by 6 bases, leaving 17 bases between them. Germline-derived CDR1 and CDR2 are SNHLY and FYNNEI. The CDR3 is 15 amino acids. The CDR3 DNA reads TGTGCCAGCAGCGTATTTGACAGGAATGATGAAAAACTGTTTTTT. This codes for CASSVFDRNDEKLFF.

V gene TRBV7-9 combines with J gene TRBJ1-6; tentative D call: TRBD1 (6 bases). The CDR3 is 14 amino acids. Germline CDR1 SEHNR, CDR2 FQNEAQ (reference sequence). With 3 bases removed from V and 8 bases from J, the gap between germline ends came to 11 bases. The CDR3 sequence is CASSFGGADSPLHF. The DNA for the CDR3 is TGTGCCAGCAGCTTCGGGGGGGCTGATTCACCCCTCCACTTT. The full variable domain, rest sourced from reference TRBV7-9 and TRBJ1-6, is DTGVSQNPRHKITKRGQNVTFRCDPISEHNRLYWYRQTLGQGPEFLTYFQNEAQLEKSRLLSDRFSAERPKGSFSTLEIQRTEQGDSAMYLCASSFGGADSPLHFGNGTRLTVT.

The rearrangement links TRBV11-3 to TRBJ1-2, with 12 bases aligning to TRBD1. The germline gives CDR1 SGHNT, CDR2 YENEEA. CDR3 length equals 16 residues. Germline trimming cut 3 bases from V and 5 bases from J; bases unmatched to any gene: 7. DNA of the CDR3: TGTGCCAGCAGCTTTCTGGGGACAGGGGGCTGTTATGGCTACACCTTC. This codes for CASSFLGTGGCYGYTF. Looking up the rest from reference TRBV11-3 and TRBJ1-2 gives the full variable domain: EAGVVQSPRYKIIEKKQPVAFWCNPISGHNTLYWYLQNLGQGPELLIRYENEEAVDDSQLPKDRFSAERLKGVDSTLKIQPAELGDSAVYLCASSFLGTGGCYGYTFGSGTRLTVV.

The chain links TRBV5-4 to TRBJ2-1, with 8 bases aligning to TRBD2. Trimming at V came to 2 bases and at J to 0 bases, leaving 4 bases not matched to a gene. Germline CDR1 SGHNT, CDR2 YYREEE (reference sequence). This CDR3 comprises 16 residues. The CDR3 nucleotides read TGTGCCAGCAGCTTCGGGGGGGGGAGCTCCTACAATGAGCAGTTCTTC. This translates into CASSFGGGSSYNEQFF.

This chain links TRBV6-5 with TRBJ1-2; the match to TRBD1 covers 9 bases. Germline assignment: CDR1 MNHEY and CDR2 SVGAGI. The CDR3 spans 15 residues. The V gene end was trimmed by 5 bases and the J gene end by 0 bases; junction bases not matched to a gene: 4. In nucleotides, the CDR3 is TGTGCCAGCAGTCAGACAGGGGGAGCTAACTATGGCTACACCTTC. Encoded protein: CASSQTGGANYGYTF.

This clone was detected only a few times. The CDR3 loop reads CASSLAQRGPYGYTF. The CDR3 nucleotides are TGTGCCAGCAGTTTAGCGCAAAGGGGCCCCTATGGCTACACCTTC. This chain uses TRBV28 with TRBJ1-2, with D possibly TRBD1 on 5 matching bases. Germline V lookup: CDR1 MDHEN, CDR2 SYDVKM. The CDR3 contains 15 residues. The germline V and J ends were trimmed by 2 bases and 4 bases, with 14 bases remaining between them.

The rearrangement uses TRBV29-1 and TRBJ1-2, with a weak D call TRBD1 (5 bases). Trimming cost V 5 bases and J 8 bases, with 15 bases left between them. CDR3 length: 12 residues. Germline V lookup: CDR1 SQVTM, CDR2 ANQGSEA. The CDR3 nucleotides read TGCAGCGTTCCCGGGGGATTAGGGGGCTACACCTTC. As protein: CSVPGGLGGYTF.

The CDR3 sequence: CASSLVLDRVGGYGYTF. The DNA of the CDR3 is TGTGCCAGCAGCTTGGTGTTAGACAGGGTTGGAGGCTATGGCTACACCTTC. The chain recombines TRBV5-5 with TRBJ1-2; 7 nucleotides agree with TRBD1. CDR3 length: 17 amino acids. Germline trimming cut 0 bases from V and 4 bases from J; bases unmatched to any gene: 12. Germline-derived CDR1 and CDR2 are SGHKS and YYEKEE (reference sequence).

V usage is TRBV24-1 and J usage is TRBJ2-3; D perhaps matches TRBD2 (5 bases). CDR1 and CDR2 (germline): KGHDR, SFDVKD. The CDR3 spans 13 residues. V lost 3 bases, J lost 3 bases, and 6 bases lay in between. The CDR3 protein is CATSDTGTDTQYF. In DNA, the CDR3 is TGTGCCACCAGTGATACGGGAACAGATACGCAGTATTTT.

This clone was seen a single time. This rearrangement joins TRBV27 to TRBJ2-7; TRBD2 matches at 7 bases. Germline assignment: CDR1 MNHEY and CDR2 SMNVEV (reference sequence). J gave up 0 bases and V 2 bases, and 7 bases lay outside the gene matches. CDR3 size: 16 residues. CDR3 in amino acids: CASSLNTQRGSYEQYF. The CDR3 DNA reads as TGTGCCAGCAGTTTAAATACCCAGCGGGGCTCCTACGAGCAGTACTTC.

The V and J genes are TRBV9 and TRBJ1-2, with 7 bases that match TRBD1. CDR3 size: 16 residues. Germline V lookup: CDR1 SGDLS, CDR2 YYNGEE. The trim removed 1 base at V and 6 bases at J, leaving 12 bases unmatched. The CDR3 spells CASSVLSVGGGDGYTF. CDR3 in DNA: TGTGCCAGCAGCGTACTAAGCGTAGGAGGGGGCGATGGCTACACCTTC.

The chain couples TRBV4-1 to TRBJ1-2; 7 positions agree with TRBD1. The CDR3 runs 15 residues. V was clipped by 1 base and J by 4 bases; unmatched bases: 6. The germline CDR1 and CDR2 sequences are MGHRA and YSYEKL. The CDR3 nucleotides are TGCGCCAGCAGCCAAGTACAGGGACAGTCCTATGGCTACACCTTC. This translates into CASSQVQGQSYGYTF.

There are a few counts of this clone. The rearrangement links TRBV30 to TRBJ2-5; a possible D gene is TRBD1 (5 bases). Germline assignment: CDR1 GTSNPN and CDR2 SVGIG (reference sequence). This CDR3 is 12 amino acids long. Trimming took 2 bases from V and 4 from J, leaving 8 bases between them. CDR3 nucleotides: TGTGCCTGGAGTCGTGGGGCAGAGACCCAGTACTTC. It encodes CAWSRGAETQYF.

The chain couples TRBV5-6 to TRBJ1-1, with D hard to call. The CDR3 length is 14 residues. The V gene lost 4 bases and the J gene lost 5 bases, with 15 bases spanning the gap. Per germline, CDR1 SGHDT and CDR2 YYEEEE. CDR3 DNA sequence: TGTGCCAGCAGCGAGGAGACGGGGAAGACTGAAGCTTTCTTT. Protein product: CASSEETGKTEAFF.

This clone was observed a single time. The chain employs TRBV5-1 and TRBJ1-2; 9 nucleotides align to TRBD1. Germline CDR1 reads SGHRS; CDR2 reads YFSETQ. The CDR3 spans 17 residues. The V gene end was trimmed by 2 bases and the J gene end by 4 bases; junction bases not matched to a gene: 12. The CDR3 DNA reads TGCGCCAGCAGCTTAAAACCGGGACAGGGCGAAGGCTATGGCTACACCTTC. This gives the protein CASSLKPGQGEGYGYTF. Filled out from reference TRBV5-1 and TRBJ1-2, the complete variable domain reads KAGVTQTPRYLIKTRGQQVTLSCSPISGHRSVSWYQQTPGQGLQFLFEYFSETQRNKGNFPGRFSGRQFSNSRSEMNVSTLELGDSALYLCASSLKPGQGEGYGYTFGSGTRLTVV.